This T cell receptor beta chain was retrieved from a study of immune cell composition in non-small cell lung cancer. TCRdb's table, derived via immunoSEQ multiplex PCR, lists solely in-frame clones and lacks some. The repertoire holds fewer than 5,000 clones, with 55% to 80% as singletons. Broader study findings: Tumour-reactive clones were not shown to match dominant in vivo tumour clones.

With regard to this clone: Its antigen is still unknown.

This CDR3 is 16 amino acids long. Trimming pared 0 bases from V and 6 bases from J, leaving 15 bases between. Germline assignment: CDR1 SGHNT and CDR2 YYREEE (reference sequence). Normal lung was taken at the farthest possible site, at least 3 cm from tumour. Sequencing used non-adjacent lung tissue. This chain links TRBV5-4 with TRBJ2-2; D is perhaps TRBD2 (6 bases). This receptor was taken from a human donor with non-small cell lung cancer. Here the CDR3 DNA reads TGTGCCAGCAGCTTGGGAGGGCCGGGGGTGGCCGGGGAGCTGTTTTTT. It yields the protein CASSLGGPGVAGELFF.